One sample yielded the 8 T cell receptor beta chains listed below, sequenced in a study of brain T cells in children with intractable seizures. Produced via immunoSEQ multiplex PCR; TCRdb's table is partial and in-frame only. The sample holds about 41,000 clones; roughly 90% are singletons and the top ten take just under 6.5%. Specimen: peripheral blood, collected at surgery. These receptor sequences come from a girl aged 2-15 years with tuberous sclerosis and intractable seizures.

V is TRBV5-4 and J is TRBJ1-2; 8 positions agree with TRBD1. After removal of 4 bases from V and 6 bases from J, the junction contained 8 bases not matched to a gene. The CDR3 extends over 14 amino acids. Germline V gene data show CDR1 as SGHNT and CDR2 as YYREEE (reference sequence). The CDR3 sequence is CASSTTMTGDGYTF. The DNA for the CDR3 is TGTGCCAGCAGCACAACCATGACAGGGGATGGCTACACCTTC. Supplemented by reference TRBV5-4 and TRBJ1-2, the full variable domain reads ETGVTQSPTHLIKTRGQQVTLRCSSQSGHNTVSWYQQALGQGPQFIFQYYREEENGRGNFPPRFSGLQFPNYSSELNVNALELDDSALYLCASSTTMTGDGYTFGSGTRLTVV.

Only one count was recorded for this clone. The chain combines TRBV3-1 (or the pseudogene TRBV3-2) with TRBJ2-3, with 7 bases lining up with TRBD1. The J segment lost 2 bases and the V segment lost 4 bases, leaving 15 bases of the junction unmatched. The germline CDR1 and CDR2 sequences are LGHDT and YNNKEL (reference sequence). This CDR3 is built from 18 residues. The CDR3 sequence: CASSRTKPDRVSTDTQYF. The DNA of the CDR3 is TGTGCCAGCAGCCGCACCAAGCCCGACAGGGTATCCACAGATACGCAGTATTTT.

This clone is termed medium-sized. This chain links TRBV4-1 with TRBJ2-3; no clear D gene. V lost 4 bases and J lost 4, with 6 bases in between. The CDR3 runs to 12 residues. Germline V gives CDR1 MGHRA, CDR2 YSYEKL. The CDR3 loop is CASSRVPDTQYF. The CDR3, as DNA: TGCGCCAGCAGCCGGGTTCCAGATACGCAGTATTTT.

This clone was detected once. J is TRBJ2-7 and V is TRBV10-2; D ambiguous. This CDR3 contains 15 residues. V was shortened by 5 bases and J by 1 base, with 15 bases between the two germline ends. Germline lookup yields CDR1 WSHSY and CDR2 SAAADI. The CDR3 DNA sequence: TGCGCCAGCAGTCGGTCCGCCAGGAAGTCCTACGAGCAGTACGTC. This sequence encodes CASSRSARKSYEQYV.

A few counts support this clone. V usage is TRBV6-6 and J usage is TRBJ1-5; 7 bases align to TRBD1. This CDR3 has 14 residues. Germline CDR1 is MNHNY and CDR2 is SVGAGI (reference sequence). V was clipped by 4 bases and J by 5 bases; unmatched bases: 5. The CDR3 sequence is CASSLQGFDQPQHF. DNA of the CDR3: TGTGCCAGCAGTTTACAGGGGTTTGATCAGCCCCAGCATTTT.

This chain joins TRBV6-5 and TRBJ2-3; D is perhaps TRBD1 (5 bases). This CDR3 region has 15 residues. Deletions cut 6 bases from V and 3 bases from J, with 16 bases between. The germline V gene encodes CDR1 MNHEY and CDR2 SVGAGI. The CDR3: CASRRGLAFTDTQYF. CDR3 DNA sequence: TGTGCCAGCAGAAGGGGTCTGGCCTTTACAGATACGCAGTATTTT.

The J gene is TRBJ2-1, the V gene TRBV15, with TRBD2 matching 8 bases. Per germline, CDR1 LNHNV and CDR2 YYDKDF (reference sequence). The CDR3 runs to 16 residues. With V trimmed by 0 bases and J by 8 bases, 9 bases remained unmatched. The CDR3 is CATSRDVASGRDEQFF. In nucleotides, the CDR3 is TGTGCCACCAGCAGAGATGTGGCTAGCGGGCGGGATGAGCAGTTCTTC.

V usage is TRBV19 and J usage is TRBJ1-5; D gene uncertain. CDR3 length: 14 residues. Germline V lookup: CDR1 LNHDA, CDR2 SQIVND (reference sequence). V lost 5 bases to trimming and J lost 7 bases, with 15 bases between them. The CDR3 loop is CASSSRRELQPQHF. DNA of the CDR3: TGTGCCAGTAGTTCCCGGAGGGAGTTACAGCCCCAGCATTTT.